This T cell receptor beta chain emerged from a study of tumor-infiltrating lymphocytes in primary liver carcinoma. Extraction of RNA together with DNA used 20-30 mg of unsorted bulk tissue. Every tumor yielded five separate sampled regions. A primer matching the constant region was used to make TCR beta cDNA from approximately 0.45 ug of total RNA. Three-round nested multiplex PCR performed with slightly modified ARM-PCR produced the TCR beta libraries. PCR rounds one and two used TRBV1-TRBV30 forward primers with a C-beta reverse primer for around 9 cycles each. From the multiplex PCR reads, TCRdb called clonotypes with MiXCR, one entry per CDR3 protein. This table has around 100,000 distinct CDR3 sequences, approximately 68% appearing once. About this clonotype: Its specificity is unknown.

CDR3 length: 15 residues. V lost 4 bases to trimming and J lost 4 bases; unmatched junction nucleotides: 1. The germline gives CDR1 SGHAT, CDR2 FQNNGV. Study-wide results and limits: A fraction of only about 8-25% of top clones appeared in all five tumor regions.

The clonotype comes from a woman aged 55-69 years with primary liver carcinoma and hepatitis B virus infection. Sequenced input: liver tumor tissue from sampling region 5. Documented subset: tumor region T5, tumor centre. V usage is TRBV11-2 and J usage is TRBJ2-1; TRBD2 matches 13 bases. CDR3 DNA sequence: TGTGCCAGCAGCTGGACTAGCGGGGGATACAATGAGCAGTTCTTC. Amino acids: CASSWTSGGYNEQFF.